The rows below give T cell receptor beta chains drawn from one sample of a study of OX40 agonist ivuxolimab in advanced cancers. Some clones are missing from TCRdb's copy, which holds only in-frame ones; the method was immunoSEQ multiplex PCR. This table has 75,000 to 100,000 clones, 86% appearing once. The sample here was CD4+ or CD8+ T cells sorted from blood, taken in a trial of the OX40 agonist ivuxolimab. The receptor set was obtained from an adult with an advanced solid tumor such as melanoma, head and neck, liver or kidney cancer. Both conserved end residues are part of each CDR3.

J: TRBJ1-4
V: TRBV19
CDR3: CASSGYRFPNEKLFF

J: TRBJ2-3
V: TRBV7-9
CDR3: CASSSPTLGRIRTDTQYF

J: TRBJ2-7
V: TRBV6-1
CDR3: CASSDRVDEQYF

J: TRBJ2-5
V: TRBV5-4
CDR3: CASSRPSGNQETQYF

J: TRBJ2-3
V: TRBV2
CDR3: CASSEGGGYTQYF

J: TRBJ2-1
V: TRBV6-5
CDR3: CASSSDRSAYNEQFF

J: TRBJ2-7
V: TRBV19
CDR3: CASSRGMGSYEQYF

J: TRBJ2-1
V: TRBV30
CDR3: CAWSPGTGGYNEQFF

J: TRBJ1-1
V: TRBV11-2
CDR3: CASSLVRGNTEAFF

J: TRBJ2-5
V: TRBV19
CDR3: CASSDRGETQYF

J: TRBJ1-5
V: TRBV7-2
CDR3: CASSLQTGIMGQPQHF

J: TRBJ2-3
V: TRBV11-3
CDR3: CASSKDGADTQYF

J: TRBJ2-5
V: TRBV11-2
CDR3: CASSLVRTGGTQYF

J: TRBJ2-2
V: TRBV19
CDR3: CASSIDSRGQGGGELFF

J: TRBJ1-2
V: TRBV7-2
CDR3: CASSQDRNYGYTF

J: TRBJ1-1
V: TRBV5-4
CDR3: CASRPTGETEAFF

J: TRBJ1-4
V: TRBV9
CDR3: CASSPLTTNEKLFF

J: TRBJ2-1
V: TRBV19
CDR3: CASNRDRGINEQFF

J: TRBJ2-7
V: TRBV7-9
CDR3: CASSSITTYEQYF

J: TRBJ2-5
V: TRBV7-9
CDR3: CASSLGTVLQETQYF

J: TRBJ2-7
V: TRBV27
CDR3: CASSLELREGNEQYF

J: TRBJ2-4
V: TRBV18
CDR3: CASSPRGVARGFLAKNIQYF

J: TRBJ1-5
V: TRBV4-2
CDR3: CASSQDGYSNQPQHF

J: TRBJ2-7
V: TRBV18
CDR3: CASSPLAGASYEQYF

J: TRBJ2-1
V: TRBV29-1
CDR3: CSVRDMNYNEQFF

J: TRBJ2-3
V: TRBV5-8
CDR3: CASSLGTGASDTQYF

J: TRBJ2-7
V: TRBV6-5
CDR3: CASRDLTGRSYEQYF

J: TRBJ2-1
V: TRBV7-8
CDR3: CASSLSARSSYNEQFF

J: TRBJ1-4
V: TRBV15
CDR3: CATSRDGQGSEKLFF

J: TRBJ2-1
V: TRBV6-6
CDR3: CASTTGLALNNEQFF

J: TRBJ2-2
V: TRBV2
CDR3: CASSELVSTGELFF

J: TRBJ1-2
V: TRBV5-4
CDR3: CASSQERKGAGTF

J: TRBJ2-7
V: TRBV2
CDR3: CASEDGTSGSYEQYF

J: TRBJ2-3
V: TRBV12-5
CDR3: CASLPQDTQYF

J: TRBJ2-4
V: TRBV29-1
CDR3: CSGRDSQNIQYF

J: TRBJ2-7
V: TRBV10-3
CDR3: CAIKGEEGLNTEQYF

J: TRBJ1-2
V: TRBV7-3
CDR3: CASSFGRGYGYTF